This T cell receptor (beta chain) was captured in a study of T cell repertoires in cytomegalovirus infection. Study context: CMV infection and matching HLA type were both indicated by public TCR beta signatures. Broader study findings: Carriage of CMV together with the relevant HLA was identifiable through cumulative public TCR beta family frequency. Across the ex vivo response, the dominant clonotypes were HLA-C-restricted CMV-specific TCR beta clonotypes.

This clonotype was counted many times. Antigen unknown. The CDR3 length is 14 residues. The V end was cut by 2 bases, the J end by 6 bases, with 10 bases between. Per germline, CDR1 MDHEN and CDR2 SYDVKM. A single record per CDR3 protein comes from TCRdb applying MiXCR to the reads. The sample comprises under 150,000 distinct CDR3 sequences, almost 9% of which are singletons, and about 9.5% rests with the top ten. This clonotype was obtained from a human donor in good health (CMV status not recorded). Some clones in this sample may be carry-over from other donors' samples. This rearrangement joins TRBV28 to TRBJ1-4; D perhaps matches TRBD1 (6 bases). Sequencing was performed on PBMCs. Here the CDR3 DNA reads TGTGCCAGCAGTTTAACCAGGGGCCATGAAAAACTGTTTTTT. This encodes CASSLTRGHEKLFF.